Listed below are T cell receptor beta chains from one sample, sequenced in a study of neurological immune-mediated disorders. One entry per CDR3 protein results from TCRdb running MiXCR on the 5' RACE reads. The table shows roughly 65,000 distinct CDR3 sequences, with around 5% occurring only once. What was sequenced was PBMCs. These receptor sequences come from a human donor with multiple sclerosis. The donor label of this sample is uncertain. CDR3s include the opening cysteine and the closing phenylalanine or tryptophan. The D gene is left open where the match is weak. Clone size is given for some rows only: seen once, a few or many times, or a class if the clone is expanded.

d_call	v_call	j_call	clone_size	cdr3_aa	cdr3_nt
.	TRBV5-6	TRBJ2-4	many	CASSLVVAGIQYF	TGTGCCAGCAGCTTGGTAGTGGCAGGTATTCAGTACTTC
.	TRBV9	TRBJ2-5	many	CASSVLAVRGETQYF	TGTGCCAGCAGCGTCTTAGCGGTCCGGGGAGAGACCCAGTACTTC
.	TRBV20-1	TRBJ2-6	many	CSARVGDGLGANVLTF	TGCAGTGCTAGAGTAGGGGACGGTCTCGGGGCCAACGTCCTGACTTTC
TRBD2	TRBV12-3/TRBV12-4	TRBJ2-1	few	CATGYGLAGGPARYNEQFF	TGTGCCACTGGGTATGGACTAGCGGGGGGGCCGGCGCGCTACAATGAGCAGTTCTTC
.	TRBV4-2	TRBJ2-5	many	CASSQDSGDPTLETQYF	TGTGCCAGCAGCCAAGACTCAGGGGACCCTACATTGGAGACCCAGTACTTC
TRBD1	TRBV27	TRBJ1-2	many	CASSVGTGLNYGYTF	TGTGCCAGCAGTGTAGGGACAGGACTTAACTATGGCTACACCTTC
TRBD1	TRBV10-3	TRBJ1-5	many	CAISERQGIQPQHF	TGTGCCATCAGTGAGAGACAGGGGATTCAGCCCCAGCATTTT
TRBD2	TRBV20-1	TRBJ2-2	many	CSAKRAGGPTNTGELFF	TGCAGTGCTAAGAGAGCGGGGGGCCCTACGAACACCGGGGAGCTGTTTTTT
.	TRBV12-3/TRBV12-4	TRBJ1-2	many	CASSLGGADTF	TGTGCCAGCAGCCTCGGCGGTGCTGACACCTTC
TRBD1	TRBV7-9	TRBJ1-2	many	CASSLTGGDGYTF	TGTGCCAGCAGCCTTACAGGGGGCGACGGCTACACCTTC
TRBD1	TRBV20-1	TRBJ1-1	many	CSASGTGGTEAFF	TGCAGTGCTAGCGGGACAGGGGGCACTGAAGCTTTCTTT
TRBD1	TRBV25-1	TRBJ1-2	many	CASSGRPWDRDYGYTF	TGTGCCAGCAGTGGCCGTCCCTGGGACAGGGACTATGGCTACACCTTC
.	TRBV9	TRBJ1-2	many	CASSPQSTRVGYTF	TGTGCCAGCAGCCCTCAGAGCACTAGGGTCGGCTACACCTTC
.	TRBV20-1	TRBJ2-7	many	CSASPRDEQYF	TGCAGTGCTAGTCCCAGGGACGAGCAGTACTTC
TRBD1	TRBV7-2	TRBJ2-6	.	CASSPRTGGVIIGLSGANVPTF	TGTGCCAGCAGCCCCCGGACAGGGGGAGTTATAATTGGTTTGTCTGGGGCCAACGTCCCGACTTTC
.	TRBV10-3	TRBJ2-5	many	CAISSGLMGGTQYF	TGTGCCATCAGTTCGGGGCTTATGGGGGGGACCCAGTACTTC
TRBD2	TRBV24-1	TRBJ2-2	many	CATSDTRGGNTGELFF	TGTGCCACCAGTGACACGCGGGGGGGGAACACCGGGGAGCTGTTTTTT
.	TRBV5-1	TRBJ2-1	many	CASSSRGVSNEQFF	TGCGCCAGCAGCTCACGGGGCGTTAGCAATGAGCAGTTCTTC
.	TRBV20-1	TRBJ2-5	many	CSASDPNGETQYF	TGCAGTGCTAGTGACCCCAACGGAGAGACCCAGTACTTC
.	TRBV5-1	TRBJ2-1	many	CASSLDRRGEVHFYNEQFF	TGCGCCAGCAGCTTGGATCGGAGGGGAGAGGTTCATTTCTACAATGAGCAGTTCTTC
.	TRBV29-1	TRBJ2-2	.	CSVEDRVSTNTGELFF	TGCAGCGTTGAAGACAGGGTATCCACGAACACCGGGGAGCTGTTTTTT
.	TRBV10-3	TRBJ1-2	many	CAIGQNEGGVIAF	TGTGCCATAGGACAGAACGAAGGAGGAGTTATCGCCTTC
.	TRBV27	TRBJ1-5	many	CASSRNGLSNQPQHF	TGTGCCAGCAGCCGCAACGGACTTAGCAATCAGCCCCAGCATTTT
.	TRBV3-1	TRBJ1-2	many	CASSQEGLLNYGYTF	TGTGCCAGCAGCCAAGAGGGACTGTTGAACTATGGCTACACCTTC
TRBD2	TRBV20-1	TRBJ2-1	many	CSARDPAGGLYNEQFF	TGCAGTGCTAGAGACCCAGCGGGGGGGCTTTACAATGAGCAGTTCTTC
.	TRBV10-3	TRBJ2-7	once	CAISPAGYSYEQYF	TGTGCCATCAGTCCCGCCGGCTACTCCTACGAGCAGTACTTC
.	TRBV7-8	TRBJ2-1	many	CASSLDGSSYNEQFF	TGTGCCAGCAGCTTAGATGGGAGCTCCTACAATGAGCAGTTCTTC
.	TRBV11-2	TRBJ2-7	many	CASSSNRGNEQYF	TGTGCCAGCAGCTCTAACCGAGGGAACGAGCAGTACTTC
TRBD1	TRBV20-1	TRBJ2-7	many	CSARHRGLYEQYF	TGCAGTGCTAGACACAGGGGGCTATACGAGCAGTACTTC
.	TRBV20-1	TRBJ1-1	many	CSARPTGTPNTEAFF	TGCAGTGCTAGACCCACCGGGACACCGAACACTGAAGCTTTCTTT
.	TRBV5-1	TRBJ1-2	medium-sized	CASSRGTANYGYTF	TGCGCCAGCAGCCGAGGGACGGCGAACTATGGCTACACCTTC
TRBD2	TRBV20-1	TRBJ2-3	many	CSVATSGDRTDTQYF	TGCAGTGTTGCCACTAGCGGCGATCGCACAGATACGCAGTATTTT
TRBD1	TRBV18	TRBJ1-5	many	CASSPPTGGSNQPQHF	TGTGCCAGCTCACCACCGACAGGGGGGAGCAATCAGCCCCAGCATTTT